The clone carrying this T cell receptor (beta chain) appeared a few times. Its antigen is unknown. Hyperthyroidism in the patients, aged 18 to 65, was newly diagnosed and under 2 months in duration. Uncontrolled infection, other autoimmune disease, pregnancy or lactation barred patients from enrollment. The investigators amplified TCR beta CDR3 regions from RNA transcripts. With the HTBI primer set, the TCR CDR3 went through a first round of RT-PCR. MiXCR was run by TCRdb on the multiplex PCR reads, yielding one entry per CDR3 protein. The table lists approximately 370,000 distinct CDR3 sequences, roughly 17% of them singletons. This sample is drawn from a study of T cells in Graves' hyperthyroidism and ophthalmopathy. CDR3 length equals 14 residues. Germline V gives CDR1 ENHRY, CDR2 SYGVKD. The V and J ends lost 7 bases and 3 bases respectively, with 13 bases between them. Study-level points and caveats: Through a model of 13 V-J features, ophthalmopathy was separated from stable hyperthyroidism. The model predicted ophthalmopathy a median around six months before onset.

The chain carries TRBV10-3 and TRBJ1-5, with D perhaps TRBD1 (6 bases). The sample taken for sequencing was blood. The sequence was obtained from a woman aged 30 to 39 with Graves' hyperthyroidism that later progressed to Graves' ophthalmopathy. This chain's CDR3 is CAIIPDRNNQPQHF. For the CDR3, the DNA is TGTGCCATCATCCCGGACAGAAACAATCAGCCCCAGCATTTT.